Shown below are 24 T cell receptor beta chains from a single sample sequenced in a study of post-analysis software for immune sequencing data. These receptors' antigens are unknown. Unique molecular identifiers were carried by the TCR beta cDNA libraries. TCRdb re-called the PCR reads through MiXCR, storing one row per CDR3 protein. This table holds 650,000 to 850,000 distinct CDR3 sequences, around 45% found once. The study, taken as a whole, reports: Elevated frequency relative to controls characterized roughly five TRBV segments in patients, TRBV5-6, TRBV5-1 and TRBV20-1 among them.

What was sequenced was blood. The receptors originated from a girl under 18 with multiple sclerosis.

This clonotype has more than one count but fewer than ten. J is TRBJ2-7 and V is TRBV20-1; 8 positions agree with TRBD2. Losses at the gene ends were 2 bases for V and 0 bases for J; bases not matched to a gene: 6. Germline V gene lookup returns CDR1 DFQATT and CDR2 SNEGSKA (reference sequence). The CDR3 runs to 15 residues. CDR3 nucleotide sequence: TGCAGTGCTAGATGGGGACTAGAGAGCTCCTACGAGCAGTACTTC. It encodes CSARWGLESSYEQYF.

The gene calls are TRBV5-1 and TRBJ2-1; 9 bases agree with TRBD2. Germline CDR1 SGHRS, CDR2 YFSETQ. The V segment lost 4 bases and the J segment 9 bases; nucleotides outside the gene matches: 11. The CDR3 has 15 residues. The CDR3 is CASSPGASGMVEQFF. The CDR3 coding sequence is TGCGCCAGCAGCCCGGGGGCTAGCGGGATGGTTGAGCAGTTCTTC.

This clonotype has just a few counts. V and J are TRBV7-9 and TRBJ2-7; 7 bases are shared with TRBD1. V shed 3 bases, J shed 2 bases, and the junction held 4 bases outside the gene matches. Germline CDR1 reads SEHNR; CDR2 reads FQNEAQ (reference sequence). CDR3 size: 14 residues. The CDR3 region is CASSFIQGAYEQYF. CDR3 in DNA: TGTGCCAGCAGCTTTATCCAGGGGGCCTACGAGCAGTACTTC. Together with reference TRBV7-9 and TRBJ2-7, the CDR3 gives the full variable domain: DTGVSQNPRHKITKRGQNVTFRCDPISEHNRLYWYRQTLGQGPEFLTYFQNEAQLEKSRLLSDRFSAERPKGSFSTLEIQRTEQGDSAMYLCASSFIQGAYEQYFGPGTRLTVT.

The rearrangement links TRBV11-3 to TRBJ2-1; D is perhaps TRBD1 (6 bases). CDR1 is SGHNT, CDR2 YENEEA, per germline. The CDR3 has 14 amino acids. Trimming stripped 4 bases from V and 5 bases from J, with 12 bases between. The chain's CDR3 is CASSSVDRNNEQFF. CDR3 bases: TGTGCCAGCAGCTCCGTTGACAGGAACAATGAGCAGTTCTTC.

There are a few counts of this clonotype. CDR3 in DNA: TGTGCCATCAGTGATTGGGACAGGGACTACGAGCAGTACTTC. Residues: CAISDWDRDYEQYF. The genes are TRBV10-3 and TRBJ2-7; 9 nucleotides line up with TRBD1. V lost 3 bases to trimming and J lost 3 bases; unmatched junction nucleotides: 3. The length of the CDR3 is 14 residues. Germline V gene sequence: CDR1 ENHRY, CDR2 SYGVKD.

The chain uses TRBV24-1 and TRBJ2-1, with D unclear. Between the trimmed V and J ends, which lost 3 bases and 6 bases, there was a span of 11 bases. The germline V gene has CDR1 KGHDR and CDR2 SFDVKD. The CDR3 is made up of 14 amino acids. The DNA for the CDR3 is TGTGCCACCAGTGATCGGGTTAGCCCCAATGAGCAGTTCTTC. Its translation is CATSDRVSPNEQFF.

This clonotype was found a few times. The chain has TRBV5-1 and TRBJ1-5, with a possible D match to TRBD1 (5 bases). The germline CDR1 and CDR2 sequences are SGHRS and YFSETQ. The CDR3 totals 15 residues. V was cut by 1 base and J by 5 bases, with 13 bases left in between. The CDR3 protein is CASSLTGPYHQPQHF. DNA for the CDR3: TGCGCCAGCAGCTTGACGGGACCATATCATCAGCCCCAGCATTTT.

This chain joins TRBV7-6 and TRBJ1-5, with a possible D match to TRBD1 (6 bases). The CDR3 runs to 15 residues. The V end lost 1 base, the J end lost 3 bases, and 10 bases lay between the germline ends. Germline loops: CDR1 SGHVS, CDR2 FNYEAQ. The CDR3 region is CASSLGSGANQPQHF. The CDR3 nucleotides read TGTGCCAGCAGCTTAGGATCAGGGGCCAATCAGCCCCAGCATTTT. The variable domain in full, completed from reference TRBV7-6 and TRBJ1-5, reads GAGVSQSPRYKVTKRGQDVALRCDPISGHVSLYWYRQALGQGPEFLTYFNYEAQQDKSGLPNDRFSAERPEGSISTLTIQRTEQRDSAMYRCASSLGSGANQPQHFGDGTRLSIL.

This clonotype was seen only a few times. The chain joins TRBV12-3 or TRBV12-4 to TRBJ2-4, with D possibly TRBD2 on 5 matching bases. Trimming stripped 4 bases from V and 1 base from J, with 17 bases between. The CDR3 spans 17 residues. The CDR3, as DNA: TGTGCCAGCAGTTCCCCAATGCGGGCCGAGGCCAAAAACATTCAGTACTTC. This sequence encodes CASSSPMRAEAKNIQYF.

The genes are TRBV20-1 and TRBJ1-6, with D maybe TRBD1 (5 bases). V lost 3 bases to trimming and J lost 8 bases, with 14 bases between them. Per the germline V gene, CDR1 is DFQATT and CDR2 is SNEGSKA (reference sequence). The CDR3 is 14 amino acids. This CDR3 reads CSARLGTGDSPLHF. CDR3 bases: TGCAGTGCTAGGTTGGGAACAGGAGATTCACCCCTCCACTTT.

CDR3 coding DNA: TGTGCCAGCAGCTTAGTTGTTGGCAGCAATACACCCCTCCACTTT. It is translated as CASSLVVGSNTPLHF. The chain joins TRBV7-9 to TRBJ1-6; D not resolved. V lost 1 base to trimming and J lost 11 bases, with 15 bases between them. The CDR3 is made up of 15 amino acids. CDR1 and CDR2 from the germline V gene are SEHNR and FQNEAQ (reference sequence).

This chain joins TRBV7-8 and TRBJ2-7; D is possibly TRBD1 or TRBD2 (5 bases each). The CDR3 is made up of 15 amino acids. Per the germline V gene, CDR1 is SGHVS and CDR2 is FQNEAQ. V was clipped by 5 bases and J by 0 bases, with 14 bases between them. CDR3 loop: CASSPGRKSSYEQYF. As DNA, the CDR3 is TGTGCCAGCAGCCCGGGACGGAAGAGCTCCTACGAGCAGTACTTC.

This clonotype came up a few times. The chain links TRBV15 to TRBJ2-1, with TRBD1 matching 9 bases. The V gene's germline CDR1 is LNHNV and CDR2 YYDKDF (reference sequence). CDR3 length equals 14 residues. J lost 4 bases, V lost 5 bases, and 3 bases had no gene match. The CDR3 bases are TGTGCCACCAGCCGGGACAGGGTATACAATGAGCAGTTCTTC. The encoded protein is CATSRDRVYNEQFF.

This chain connects TRBV9 to TRBJ1-4; TRBD1 aligns across 10 bases. Trimming removed 4 bases from V and 7 bases from J; junction bases left unmatched: 7. The CDR3 is 15 amino acids. Per the germline V gene, CDR1 is SGDLS and CDR2 is YYNGEE. In DNA, the CDR3 is TGTGCCAGCAGCTCCTGGGACAGGGGAGGTGAAAAACTGTTTTTT. As protein: CASSSWDRGGEKLFF.

The chain recombines TRBV7-9 with TRBJ2-5, with D maybe TRBD1 (6 bases). This CDR3 has 14 residues. Germline V gene sequence: CDR1 SEHNR, CDR2 FQNEAQ (reference sequence). Trimming took off 5 bases at V and 11 bases at J, with 21 bases between the two ends. Here the CDR3 DNA reads TGTGCCAGCAGCACCGGGACACTAGTTAGGGAGCAGTACTTC. It codes for CASSTGTLVREQYF.

The chain has TRBV7-9 and TRBJ2-1, with TRBD2 matching over 8 bases. The J segment lost 8 bases and the V segment lost 6 bases, leaving 12 bases of the junction unmatched. This CDR3 is 15 amino acids long. Germline CDR1 and CDR2: SEHNR and FQNEAQ (reference sequence). The CDR3 bases are TGTGCCAGCAGGGTTACCGGGACTAGGATCGATGAGCAGTTCTTC. The encoded protein is CASRVTGTRIDEQFF. The whole variable domain, remainder taken from reference TRBV7-9 and TRBJ2-1, is DTGVSQNPRHKITKRGQNVTFRCDPISEHNRLYWYRQTLGQGPEFLTYFQNEAQLEKSRLLSDRFSAERPKGSFSTLEIQRTEQGDSAMYLCASRVTGTRIDEQFFGPGTRLTVL.

The rearrangement links TRBV6-2 or TRBV6-3 to TRBJ2-1, with unresolved D. V lost 4 bases to trimming and J lost 3 bases, with 13 bases between them. This CDR3 is 15 amino acids long. Per the germline V gene, CDR1 is MNHEY and CDR2 is SVGEGT. CDR3 nucleotide sequence: TGTGCCAGCAGTTTCACAGTTCAACTCTACAATGAGCAGTTCTTC. Translation gives CASSFTVQLYNEQFF.

The rearrangement joins TRBV28 to TRBJ2-7; 10 positions match TRBD2. CDR1 is MDHEN, CDR2 SYDVKM, per germline. There are 15 residues in the CDR3. With V trimmed by 8 bases and J by 1 base, 8 bases remained unmatched. CDR3 sequence reads: CASRQSGRASYEQYF. The CDR3 nucleotides are TGTGCCAGCCGTCAAAGCGGGAGGGCGTCCTACGAGCAGTACTTC.

The sample holds a few counts of this clonotype. The J gene is TRBJ1-4, the V gene TRBV6-6; D is uncertain. The V and J ends lost 6 bases and 6 bases respectively, with 11 bases between them. From germline, CDR1 is MNHNY and CDR2 SVGAGI (reference sequence). The CDR3 extends over 13 amino acids. CDR3 protein: CASRRGYDEKLFF. For the CDR3, the DNA is TGTGCCAGCAGACGAGGGTACGATGAAAAACTGTTTTTT.

The gene calls are TRBV6-2 or TRBV6-3 and TRBJ1-3; 8 nucleotides agree with TRBD1. Trimming removed 8 bases from V and 4 bases from J; junction bases left unmatched: 7. CDR3 length equals 14 residues. Germline CDR1 and CDR2: MNHEY and SVGEGT. The CDR3 DNA reads as TGTGCCAGCCGCGGACAGGGCGGAGGAAACACCATATATTTT. It is translated as CASRGQGGGNTIYF.

The chain links TRBV7-3 to TRBJ2-5, with TRBD2 matching over 9 bases. The end of the DNA is better explained by TRBJ2-7, so the J call may be wrong. CDR1 and CDR2 from the germline V gene are SGHTA and FQGTGA. The CDR3 has 14 residues. The DNA of the CDR3 is TGTGCCAGCAGCTTAATAGCGGGAGAGGACGAGCAGTACTTC. Translated, it gives CASSLIAGEDEQYF.

This clonotype occurred once. The chain uses TRBV27 and TRBJ2-2; D gene unclear. The ends were cut back, 7 bases at V and 4 bases at J, with 4 bases in the middle. Looked up from germline, CDR1 is MNHEY and CDR2 is SMNVEV (reference sequence). This CDR3 spans 11 amino acids. CDR3 protein: CASKATGELFF. The CDR3 nucleotides are TGTGCCAGCAAGGCCACCGGGGAGCTGTTTTTT.

This clonotype was found once. The chain is built from TRBV20-1 and TRBJ2-1; D unclear. The J call may be faulty, since TRBJ2-7 better matches the DNA end. Germline V gene sequence: CDR1 DFQATT, CDR2 SNEGSKA (reference sequence). The CDR3 covers 14 residues. CDR3: CSARGMGPYNEQYF. In nucleotides, the CDR3 is TGCAGTGCTAGAGGTATGGGTCCCTACAATGAGCAGTACTTC.

This clonotype was seen more than once but under ten times. The rearrangement uses TRBV12-3 or TRBV12-4 and TRBJ1-2; tentatively, D is TRBD1 (5 bases). V dropped 5 bases and J dropped 6 bases, with 19 bases sitting between them. This CDR3 contains 15 residues. CDR3: CASSPTGTPGDGYTF. CDR3 coding DNA: TGTGCCAGCAGTCCTACCGGGACCCCGGGGGATGGCTACACCTTC.